What follows describes a single TCR beta chain. Its antigen remains undetermined. Base qualities were left out, and no much larger clone turns up one base away. This sample was included in a study of T cells in Graves' hyperthyroidism and ophthalmopathy (dated by TCRdb to the late 2010s). Describing the broader study: Peripheral blood samples were taken at the time of initial diagnosis, prior to any treatment. To identify distinguishing TCR V-J signatures, a discovery cohort of around 100 patients was used, comprising 43 with Graves' ophthalmopathy and approximately 57 with stable Graves' hyperthyroidism. Whether ophthalmopathy could be predicted prospectively was tested in an independent validation cohort made up of under 20 hyperthyroidism patients plus 17 patients who later progressed to ophthalmopathy. The roughly 94 discovery patients were randomly split 7:3 into training and test sets. In addition, the study compared T-cell repertoires in thyroid tissue and in blood from six Graves' hyperthyroidism patients. Following sampling, methimazole starting at 30 mg daily was given to hyperthyroidism patients, and high-dose intravenous methylprednisolone was given to ophthalmopathy patients. According to the paper, TCR Vbeta CDR3 sequencing was carried out on over 130 peripheral blood samples, which came from approximately 43 ophthalmopathy, some 73 hyperthyroidism and roughly 17 progressor patients.

A patient counted as having stable Graves' hyperthyroidism if no progression to ophthalmopathy occurred over 18 months of follow-up. Hyperthyroidism patients were newly diagnosed, with disease duration under 2 months, and aged 18 to 65 years. Exclusion was applied to patients with uncontrolled infections, other autoimmune diseases, pregnancy or lactation. Diagnoses were established on the basis of clinical symptoms, serum thyroxine and TRAb, thyroid ultrasound, and orbital computed tomography. PBMCs were separated from roughly 10 ml of fresh peripheral blood using Ficoll-Paque density gradient centrifugation. Total RNA was extracted using Trizol reagent, and RNA quality was assessed on an Agilent 2100 Bioanalyzer. The germline V gene yields SGHNT for CDR1 and YENEEA for CDR2. The CDR3 numbers 16 residues from cysteine through phenylalanine. Here the CDR3 DNA is all that survives: 48 bases in frame from base 1. V ends up 4 bases short and J 5 bases short, with an unmatched junction base count of 9.

General findings and caveats noted by the study authors: A model built on a 13 V-J signature distinguished ophthalmopathy from stable hyperthyroidism, reaching 87.88% sensitivity and 81% to 83% specificity in cross-validation and 80%/75% in testing. Most expanded thyroid clonotypes (frequency above 0.001) were also detected in blood, suggesting blood repertoires may reflect thyroid immune responses. In validation, the model predicted progression to ophthalmopathy a median of about 5.9 months before onset, with about 67% sensitivity and 72.22% specificity. Sample size was not statistically predetermined, and blinding of investigators to group allocation was not performed.

Amplification of TCR beta CDR3 regions was carried out from RNA transcripts. The first round of RT-PCR for the TCR CDR3 was performed with the HTBI primer set and the Qiagen OneStep RT-PCR kit. The libraries were constructed in a second round of multiplex PCR and then size-selected and purified. The libraries were sequenced on an Illumina HiSeq2000 using paired-end 100 bp reads. Per the source publication's procedure: SOAPnuke was used to process the raw data, with reads discarded if the reads contained adapters or uncalled bases, had a mean Phred below 15, or lacked an exact constant-primer or identifier match. COPE v1.2.5 was used to merge the high-quality paired reads, and each unique nucleotide sequence was defined as a clonotype. MiTCR v1.1 was used to align clonotypes to the IMGT TRBV, TRBD and TRBJ reference segments. The analysis included only V-J combinations with a frequency above 0.0001, which together covered 99% to 99.2% of the repertoires. A TCS score was defined as the ratio of F50 (clonal expansion) to E x V (chaos), with BLOSUM62-based TCRdist applied between CDR3 peptides within each V-J. Welch's t-statistics and random forest reduced 514 V-J features to roughly 13, which were used in a naive Bayes classifier (R e1071). TCRdb passed the public sequencing reads through fastp at Q25 and MiXCR, retaining productive beta sequences. Here each entry gathers all rows of one CDR3 protein and keeps the most common genes and DNA. TCRdb's processing, not the study's, gives the V and J calls here. The sample table contains fewer than 400,000 distinct CDR3 sequences; only one count was recorded for 16% of them. Roughly a third of the sample is taken by the ten largest.

This sequence was found in a man between 25 and 39 years old with Graves' hyperthyroidism. The chain is encoded by TRBV11-3 joined to TRBJ2-1, with 9 bases in between that match TRBD1. The sequenced material came from blood. The CDR3 region has the sequence CASSSYRQGDNNEQFF. The nucleotides are TGTGCCAGCAGCTCCTACCGACAGGGGGATAACAATGAGCAGTTCTTC.